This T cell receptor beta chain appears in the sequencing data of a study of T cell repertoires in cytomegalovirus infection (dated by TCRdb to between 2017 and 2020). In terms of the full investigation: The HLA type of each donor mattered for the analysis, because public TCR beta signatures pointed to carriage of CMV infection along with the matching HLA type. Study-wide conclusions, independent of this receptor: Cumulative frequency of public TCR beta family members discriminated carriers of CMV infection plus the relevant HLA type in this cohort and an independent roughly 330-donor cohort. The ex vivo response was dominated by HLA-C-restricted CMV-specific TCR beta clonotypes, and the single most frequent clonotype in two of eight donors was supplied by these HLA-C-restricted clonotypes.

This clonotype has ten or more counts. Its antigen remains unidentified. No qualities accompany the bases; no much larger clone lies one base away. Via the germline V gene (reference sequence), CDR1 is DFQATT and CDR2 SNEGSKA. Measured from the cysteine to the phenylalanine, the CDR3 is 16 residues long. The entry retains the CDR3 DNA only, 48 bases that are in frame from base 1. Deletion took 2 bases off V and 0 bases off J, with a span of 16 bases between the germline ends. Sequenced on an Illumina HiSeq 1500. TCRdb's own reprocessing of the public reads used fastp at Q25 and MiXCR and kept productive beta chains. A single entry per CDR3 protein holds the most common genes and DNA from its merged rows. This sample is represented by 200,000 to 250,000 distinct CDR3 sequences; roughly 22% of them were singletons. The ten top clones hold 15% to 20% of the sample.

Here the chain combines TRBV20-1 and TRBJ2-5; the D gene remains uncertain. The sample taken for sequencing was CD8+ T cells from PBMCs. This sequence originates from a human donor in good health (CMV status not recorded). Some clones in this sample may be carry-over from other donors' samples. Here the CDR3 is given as CSARWPRNTYQETQYF. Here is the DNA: TGCAGTGCTAGATGGCCGAGAAATACGTACCAAGAGACCCAGTACTTC.